The next 13 T cell receptor beta chains were all read from a single sample in a study of response to subunit inactivated influenza vaccine. TCRdb re-called the RT-PCR reads through MiXCR, storing one row per CDR3 protein. The data contain 500,000 or so distinct CDR3 sequences, 15% to 20% of them seen just once; the ten biggest clones take up around 3%. Here the sequenced sample was CD4+ T cells sorted from PBMCs, taken roughly 24 months after vaccination. Receptors were obtained from a man between 50 and 75 years old who received an inactivated influenza vaccine.

The chain links TRBV15 to TRBJ1-4, with D perhaps TRBD1 (6 bases). Per the germline V gene, CDR1 is LNHNV and CDR2 is YYDKDF (reference sequence). The CDR3 covers 16 residues. The germline V and J ends were trimmed by 3 bases and 5 bases, with 16 bases remaining between them. The CDR3: CATSRALGGLNEKLFF. For the CDR3, the DNA is TGTGCCACCAGCAGGGCACTGGGGGGGCTGAATGAAAAACTGTTTTTT.

This clonotype has at least ten counts. This rearrangement joins TRBV29-1 to TRBJ2-3, with D unresolved. Between the trimmed V and J ends, which lost 4 bases and 4 bases, there was a span of 9 bases. This CDR3 spans 12 amino acids. CDR1 SQVTM and CDR2 ANQGSEA come from the germline V gene. The CDR3 coding sequence is TGCAGCGTTGGGAGTAGTCCAGATACGCAGTATTTT. This codes for CSVGSSPDTQYF.

The V and J genes are TRBV12-3 or TRBV12-4 and TRBJ1-1; tentatively, D is TRBD1 (5 bases). This CDR3 has 14 amino acids. V dropped 6 bases and J dropped 0 bases, with 11 bases sitting between them. CDR3 DNA sequence: TGTGCCAGCAGACGACGGGGGATGAACACTGAAGCTTTCTTT. Encoded protein: CASRRRGMNTEAFF.

The J gene is TRBJ2-5, the V gene TRBV20-1; D unclear. Germline-derived CDR1 and CDR2 are DFQATT and SNEGSKA (reference sequence). The CDR3 has 11 amino acids. Trimming cost V 3 bases and J 6 bases, with 8 bases left between them. The DNA of the CDR3 is TGCAGTGCTAGTATGATGAAGACCCAGTACTTC. Translation gives CSASMMKTQYF.

This chain connects TRBV11-2 to TRBJ2-3; unclear D gene. This CDR3 is 14 amino acids long. With 0 bases removed from V and 8 bases from J, the gap between germline ends came to 12 bases. Germline lookup yields CDR1 SGHAT and CDR2 FQNNGV. The CDR3 region has the DNA TGTGCCAGCAGCTTAGAGGCGGCGGCTTTTACGCAGTATTTT. Translating gives CASSLEAAAFTQYF.

The chain uses TRBV29-1 and TRBJ2-3; 10 nucleotides align to TRBD2. The CDR3 contains 14 residues. Per germline, CDR1 SQVTM and CDR2 ANQGSEA. With 1 base clipped from V and 3 bases from J, the junction kept 1 base outside the gene matches. The CDR3 here is CSVEVAGGTDTQYF. CDR3 DNA: TGCAGCGTTGAAGTAGCGGGAGGAACAGATACGCAGTATTTT.

This chain uses TRBV3-1 with TRBJ2-1; D uncertain. The germline V gene encodes CDR1 LGHDT and CDR2 YNNKEL (reference sequence). V dropped 6 bases and J dropped 5 bases, with 8 bases sitting between them. The length of the CDR3 is 12 residues. DNA of the CDR3: TGTGCCAGCAGGCGTCAAGACAATGAGCAGTTCTTC. This translates into CASRRQDNEQFF.

The V and J genes are TRBV20-1 and TRBJ2-1; D not certain. The CDR3 extends over 14 amino acids. In germline, CDR1 is DFQATT, CDR2 SNEGSKA (reference sequence). Trimming took 3 bases from V and 3 from J, leaving 12 bases between them. The CDR3 nucleotides read TGCAGTGCTAGTATCAGGAGAGGCTACAATGAGCAGTTCTTC. Residues: CSASIRRGYNEQFF.

This clonotype has only a few counts. V gene TRBV28 combines with J gene TRBJ2-7, with 8 nucleotides matching TRBD1. Trimming removed 6 bases from V and 5 bases from J; junction bases left unmatched: 15. CDR3 size: 16 residues. Germline loops: CDR1 MDHEN, CDR2 SYDVKM. The CDR3 reads CASSPMDRVKWDEQYF. CDR3 DNA sequence: TGTGCCAGCAGCCCGATGGACAGGGTTAAATGGGACGAGCAGTACTTC.

This clonotype has just a few counts. The chain links TRBV20-1 to TRBJ2-7, with TRBD1 matching over 9 bases. With V trimmed by 0 bases and J by 3 bases, 6 bases remained unmatched. The CDR3 sequence is 15 residues long. Per germline, CDR1 DFQATT and CDR2 SNEGSKA (reference sequence). CDR3 region: CSARDGDRELYEQYF. CDR3 sequence (DNA): TGCAGTGCTAGAGATGGGGACAGGGAACTCTACGAGCAGTACTTC.

There are many counts of this clonotype. The chain is built from TRBV2 and TRBJ2-3, with 8 bases lining up with TRBD2. This CDR3 comprises 17 residues. With V trimmed by 3 bases and J by 1 base, 9 bases remained unmatched. Per germline, CDR1 SNHLY and CDR2 FYNNEI. The CDR3 is CASSDLFAGGRTDTQYF. The CDR3 nucleotides are TGTGCCAGCAGTGATCTTTTCGCGGGGGGCCGCACAGATACGCAGTATTTT.

This clonotype has only a few counts. V and J are TRBV11-1 and TRBJ2-1; D perhaps matches TRBD1 (6 bases). The CDR3 runs to 14 residues. Looked up from germline, CDR1 is SGHAT and CDR2 is FQDESV (reference sequence). Deletions cut 7 bases from V and 7 bases from J, with 17 bases between. The CDR3 sequence: CASNYRRDKNEQFF. CDR3 nucleotide sequence: TGTGCCAGCAACTACCGCCGGGACAAAAATGAGCAGTTCTTC.

This clonotype was detected only a few times. The gene calls are TRBV24-1 and TRBJ1-1, with 7 bases that match TRBD1. The CDR3 is made up of 12 amino acids. Looked up from germline, CDR1 is KGHDR and CDR2 is SFDVKD. The V segment lost 3 bases and the J segment 11 bases; nucleotides outside the gene matches: 5. This CDR3 reads CATSDGTEKAFF. CDR3 coding DNA: TGTGCCACCAGTGATGGGACAGAGAAGGCTTTCTTT.